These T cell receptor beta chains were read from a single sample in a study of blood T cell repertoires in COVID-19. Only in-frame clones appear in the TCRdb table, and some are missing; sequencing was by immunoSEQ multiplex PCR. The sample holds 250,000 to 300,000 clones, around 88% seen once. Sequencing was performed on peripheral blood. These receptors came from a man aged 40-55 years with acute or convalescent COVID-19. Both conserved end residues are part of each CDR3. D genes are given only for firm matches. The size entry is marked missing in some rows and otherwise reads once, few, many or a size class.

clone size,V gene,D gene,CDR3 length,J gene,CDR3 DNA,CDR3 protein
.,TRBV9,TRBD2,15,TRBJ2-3,TGTGCCAGCAGCGTAGCGGGGGGGCAAGCAGATACGCAGTATTTT,CASSVAGGQADTQYF
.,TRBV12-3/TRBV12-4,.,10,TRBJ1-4,TGTGCCAGCGGAGATGAAAAACTGTTTTTT,CASGDEKLFF
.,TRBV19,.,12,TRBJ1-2,TGCTTGTACGGGCAGGGGCTATATGGCTACACCTTC,CLYGQGLYGYTF
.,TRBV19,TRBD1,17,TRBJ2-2,TGTGCCAGTATTACCCGGGAAGGGGGCGCGCACACCGGGGAGCTGTTTTTT,CASITREGGAHTGELFF
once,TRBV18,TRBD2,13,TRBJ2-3,TGTGCCTCCGGTGACGGGGGGGCCGATACGCAGTATTTT,CASGDGGADTQYF
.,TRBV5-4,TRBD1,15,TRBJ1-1,TGTGCCAGCAGCTCGGACAGGGGGGCGAACACTGAAGCTTTCTTT,CASSSDRGANTEAFF
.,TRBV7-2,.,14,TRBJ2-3,TGTGCCAGCAGCTTTGGGCCGGGGAAAGATACGCAGTATTTT,CASSFGPGKDTQYF
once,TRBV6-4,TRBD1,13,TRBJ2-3,TGTGCCAGCCGGGACAGAAACACAGATACGCAGTATTTT,CASRDRNTDTQYF
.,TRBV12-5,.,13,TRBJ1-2,TGTGCTAGTGGTTCGGGGGGACCCTATGGCTACACCTTC,CASGSGGPYGYTF
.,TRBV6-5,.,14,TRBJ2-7,TGTGCCAGCAGTCGGTTGGGGGGAGTCTACGAGCAGTACTTC,CASSRLGGVYEQYF
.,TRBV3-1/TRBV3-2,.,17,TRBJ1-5,TGTGCCAGCAGCCAAAGGGGGGGCGCAGGGGAAAATCAGCCCCAGCATTTT,CASSQRGGAGENQPQHF
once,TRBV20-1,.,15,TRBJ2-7,TGCAGTGCTGGTGCCGGGACTTGGGTAGCGTACGAGCAGTACTTC,CSAGAGTWVAYEQYF
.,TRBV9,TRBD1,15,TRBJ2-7,TGTGCCAGCAGCGCCGGACAGGGAGGTGCCTACGAGCAGTACTTC,CASSAGQGGAYEQYF
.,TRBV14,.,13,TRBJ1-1,TGTGCCAGCAGCCCCGGCCTCGTAGGGAGGGCTTTCTTT,CASSPGLVGRAFF
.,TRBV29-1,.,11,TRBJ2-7,TGCAGCGTTCGGCAGGTTTACGAGCAGTACTTC,CSVRQVYEQYF
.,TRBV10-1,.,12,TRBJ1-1,TGCGCCAGCAGTGCGGTAAGAGAAGTGGCTTTCTTT,CASSAVREVAFF
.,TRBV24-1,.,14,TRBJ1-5,TGTGCCACCCACTCCCAGGGTAGTAATCAGCCCCAGCATTTT,CATHSQGSNQPQHF
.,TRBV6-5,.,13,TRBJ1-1,TGTGCCACCACACGAAGGGGGATGATTGAAGCTTTCTTT,CATTRRGMIEAFF
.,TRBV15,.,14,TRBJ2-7,TGTGCCACCAGCAGAGATCGATCGGGGTACGAGCAGTACTTC,CATSRDRSGYEQYF
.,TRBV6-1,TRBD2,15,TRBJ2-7,TGTGCCAGCAGTGAAGCGAGACTAGCCGTTTTGGAGCAGTACTTC,CASSEARLAVLEQYF
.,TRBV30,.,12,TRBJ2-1,TGTGCCTGGAGTAGGACTACTAATGAGCAGTTCTTC,CAWSRTTNEQFF
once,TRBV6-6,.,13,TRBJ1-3,TGTGCCAGCAGTTACCGGTCGAGTAACACCATATATTTT,CASSYRSSNTIYF
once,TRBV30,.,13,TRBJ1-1,TGTGCCCGAACGCGACAGGCGAACACTGAAGCTTTCTTT,CARTRQANTEAFF
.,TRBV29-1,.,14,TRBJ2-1,TGCAGCGTTGTCGGCGGCGTCCCAGGGAATGAGCAGTTCTTC,CSVVGGVPGNEQFF
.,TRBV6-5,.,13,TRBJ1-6,TGTGCCAGTGCGAGGCCGCCCGATTCACCCCTCCACTTT,CASARPPDSPLHF
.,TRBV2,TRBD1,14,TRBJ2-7,TGTGCCAGCAGTCGGGACAGGGGGAGAGACGAGCAGTACTTC,CASSRDRGRDEQYF
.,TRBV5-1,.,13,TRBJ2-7,TGCGCCAGCAGCTTGGCGGGGGTCTACGAGCAGTACTTC,CASSLAGVYEQYF